The 28 T cell receptor beta chains given below trace back to one sample, sequenced in a study of regulatory T cells in long-lasting Graves disease. Assembly of TCR beta libraries relied on iRepertoire HTBI primers together with Arm-PCR of CDR3 regions. TCRdb reanalysed the multiplex PCR reads using MiXCR and keeps one entry per CDR3 protein. The sample holds about 320,000 distinct CDR3 sequences, 18% seen once. The time point denotes: newly diagnosed GD, antithyroid drugs for less than 3 months. From RNA extracted from PBMCs, the TCR library was made. Here the sequenced sample was peripheral blood mononuclear cells (PBMCs), taken at new diagnosis, from a patient treated with antithyroid drugs. The receptors shown here come from a female donor with Graves disease.

The rearrangement uses TRBV28 and TRBJ2-7; D gene uncertain. Trimming pared 5 bases from V and 6 bases from J, leaving 8 bases between. The CDR3 runs 11 residues. From germline, CDR1 is MDHEN and CDR2 SYDVKM. The chain's CDR3 is CASSAQREQYF. CDR3 coding DNA: TGTGCCAGCAGTGCCCAACGCGAGCAGTACTTC.

This clonotype has at least ten counts. The V gene is TRBV6-2 or TRBV6-3, the J gene TRBJ2-5; TRBD1 matches at 7 bases. The V segment lost 10 bases and the J segment 5 bases; nucleotides outside the gene matches: 4. Germline values: CDR1 MNHEY, CDR2 SVGEGT. This CDR3 region has 11 residues. CDR3 protein: CAKQGRETQYF. CDR3 in DNA: TGTGCCAAACAGGGGCGGGAGACCCAGTACTTC.

This clonotype was found many times. This chain uses TRBV28 with TRBJ1-1; D is ambiguous. CDR1 is MDHEN and CDR2 is SYDVKM in the germline V gene. The CDR3 extends over 14 amino acids. The V end was cut by 5 bases, the J end by 2 bases, with 12 bases between. As DNA, the CDR3 is TGTGCCAGCAGTCCCGTGGGGTATAACACTGAAGCTTTCTTT. Translated, it gives CASSPVGYNTEAFF.

The table lists this clonotype with many counts. The chain is built from TRBV27 and TRBJ2-1; 9 bases are shared with TRBD1. Germline V gives CDR1 MNHEY, CDR2 SMNVEV (reference sequence). The CDR3 has 15 amino acids. The trim removed 6 bases at V and 7 bases at J, leaving 10 bases unmatched. The CDR3 bases are TGTGCCAGCAGCTCGGACAGGGGATTAGCGAATGAGCAGTTCTTC. Protein: CASSSDRGLANEQFF.

This clonotype came up many times. The chain couples TRBV27 to TRBJ1-2, with D perhaps TRBD1 (5 bases). The germline gives CDR1 MNHEY, CDR2 SMNVEV (reference sequence). CDR3 length: 16 residues. The V end was cut by 10 bases, the J end by 2 bases, with 23 bases between. The CDR3 spells CATQRFGGGKNYGYTF. CDR3 DNA: TGTGCCACCCAACGGTTCGGGGGTGGGAAAAACTATGGCTACACCTTC.

This clonotype was observed many times. V usage is TRBV3-1 and J usage is TRBJ2-3; 8 bases line up with TRBD2. Germline trimming cut 4 bases from V and 2 bases from J; bases unmatched to any gene: 14. From germline, CDR1 is LGHDT and CDR2 YNNKEL (reference sequence). The CDR3 length is 18 residues. Here the CDR3 DNA reads TGTGCCAGCAGCCCTCCCCCGGGGGGGAGCCCGGTCACAGATACGCAGTATTTT. Protein product: CASSPPPGGSPVTDTQYF.

This clonotype showed up many times. J is TRBJ2-1 and V is TRBV5-1; 7 bases agree with TRBD2. The V gene's germline CDR1 is SGHRS and CDR2 YFSETQ. This CDR3 comprises 15 residues. The V segment lost 3 bases and the J segment 8 bases; nucleotides outside the gene matches: 11. CDR3 DNA sequence: TGCGCCAGCAGCTCGAACCGGGGAGGGAAGGATGAGCAGTTCTTC. This codes for CASSSNRGGKDEQFF. Using reference TRBV5-1 and TRBJ2-1 for the parts outside the CDR3, the full variable domain is KAGVTQTPRYLIKTRGQQVTLSCSPISGHRSVSWYQQTPGQGLQFLFEYFSETQRNKGNFPGRFSGRQFSNSRSEMNVSTLELGDSALYLCASSSNRGGKDEQFFGPGTRLTVL.

The V and J genes are TRBV2 and TRBJ1-1; D gene ambiguous. CDR3 size: 15 residues. Trimming removed 6 bases from V and 4 bases from J, with 18 bases in between. The germline V gene encodes CDR1 SNHLY and CDR2 FYNNEI. CDR3 nucleotides: TGTGCCAGCAGAGCTCCCCAGAAAAGCGGCACTGAAGCTTTCTTT. This translates into CASRAPQKSGTEAFF.

This clonotype occurred once. The rearrangement joins TRBV20-1 to TRBJ2-1, with 10 bases fitting TRBD2. The assigned J gene may be wrong: the sequence end matches TRBJ2-3 better. Germline V CDR1 and CDR2: DFQATT, SNEGSKA (reference sequence). This CDR3 is 14 amino acids long. CDR3 sequence (DNA): TGCAGTGCTCCATTAGCGGGAGGCTCAGATACGCAGTATTTT. Translating it yields CSAPLAGGSDTQYF.

This clonotype was found many times. V and J are TRBV20-1 and TRBJ2-3; D remains ambiguous. The V gene lost 1 base and the J gene lost 2 bases, with 16 bases spanning the gap. CDR1 is DFQATT and CDR2 is SNEGSKA in the germline V gene (reference sequence). This CDR3 has 16 amino acids. CDR3 DNA sequence: TGCAGTGCTAGAGTACCCGGCCAGGCCTACACAGATACGCAGTATTTT. As protein: CSARVPGQAYTDTQYF.

This clonotype has ten or more counts. The V call is TRBV29-1, the J call TRBJ2-1; 9 bases match TRBD2. The trim removed 4 bases at V and 9 bases at J, leaving 7 bases unmatched. Germline V gene lookup returns CDR1 SQVTM and CDR2 ANQGSEA. This CDR3 region has 13 residues. DNA of the CDR3: TGCAGCGTTGGCGAGGGACTAGCCGGTGAGCAGTTCTTC. Translation: CSVGEGLAGEQFF.

The table lists this clonotype with many counts. The junction shows a germline mismatch at one end, possibly a read error. This chain uses TRBV29-1 with TRBJ2-1; 10 positions match TRBD2. Germline CDR1 is SQVTM and CDR2 is ANQGSEA. The CDR3 totals 13 residues. As DNA, the CDR3 is TGCAGCGTCGAAGTGCTAGCGGGAGTTAAGCAGTTCTTC. Its translation is CSVEVLAGVKQFF.

The chain recombines TRBV20-1 with TRBJ2-7; perhaps TRBD2 as D (5 bases). V was clipped by 3 bases and J by 2 bases, with 14 bases between them. This CDR3 has 14 residues. CDR1 is DFQATT and CDR2 is SNEGSKA in the germline V gene (reference sequence). The DNA of the CDR3 is TGCAGTGCTAGCCCGGGGTCAGGAGCCTACGAGCAGTACTTC. Its translation: CSASPGSGAYEQYF.

This clonotype was observed at least ten times. This chain connects TRBV27 to TRBJ2-5; D call uncertain. Germline CDR1 and CDR2: MNHEY and SMNVEV (reference sequence). The CDR3 spans 14 residues. Trimming stripped 6 bases from V and 1 base from J, with 12 bases between. The CDR3 spells CASRMIESQETQYF. The DNA of the CDR3 is TGTGCCAGCAGGATGATCGAGAGCCAAGAGACCCAGTACTTC.

This clonotype has a count of ten or more. V gene TRBV9 combines with J gene TRBJ2-7; 9 nucleotides agree with TRBD2. In germline, CDR1 is SGDLS, CDR2 YYNGEE. The CDR3 is made up of 16 amino acids. J gave up 1 base and V 0 bases, and 5 bases lay outside the gene matches. The CDR3: CASSVGGLAGSYEQYF. The CDR3 DNA is TGTGCCAGCAGCGTAGGTGGTCTAGCGGGATCCTACGAGCAGTACTTC.

On this clonotype itself: A much larger clonotype is one base distant, so this may be a read error. This chain links TRBV11-3 with TRBJ2-3, with 10 bases aligning to TRBD1. The DNA end favors TRBJ2-7, so the J call may be wrong. Per the germline V gene, CDR1 is SGHNT and CDR2 is YENEEA. CDR3 length: 14 amino acids. CDR3 DNA: TGTGCCGGCAGCTTAGATCGGACAGGGGGCGAGCAGTACTTC. It translates to CAGSLDRTGGEQYF.

This clonotype was recorded many times. The rearrangement links TRBV28 to TRBJ2-7; TRBD2 aligns across 9 bases. This CDR3 comprises 20 residues. Germline V lookup: CDR1 MDHEN, CDR2 SYDVKM. Unmatched junction bases numbered 20, after V lost 5 bases and J lost 0 bases. The CDR3 DNA sequence: TGTGCCAGCAGTCCCCAGTTGTCTATTGCGGGAGGGGGCTCCTCCTACGAGCAGTACTTC. It codes for CASSPQLSIAGGGSSYEQYF.

A few counts support this clonotype. The gene calls are TRBV4-1 and TRBJ1-2; D perhaps matches TRBD1 (5 bases). Trimming removed 6 bases from V and 4 bases from J, with 12 bases in between. Germline V CDR1 and CDR2: MGHRA, YSYEKL. The CDR3 contains 13 residues. The CDR3 spells CASRGQGGYGYTF. The CDR3 region has the DNA TGCGCCAGCAGGGGGCAGGGCGGCTATGGCTACACCTTC.

This clonotype has just a few counts. The chain employs TRBV5-1 and TRBJ2-1; perhaps TRBD2 as D (6 bases). Germline lookup yields CDR1 SGHRS and CDR2 YFSETQ. The CDR3 is 13 residues long. V dropped 3 bases and J dropped 9 bases, with 13 bases sitting between them. The CDR3 region is CASSSGTEGEQFF. The CDR3 coding sequence is TGCGCCAGCAGCTCCGGAACGGAGGGTGAGCAGTTCTTC.

This clonotype has a count of ten or more. The V and J genes are TRBV30 and TRBJ2-7; D is ambiguous. The CDR3 is made up of 13 amino acids. Per the germline V gene, CDR1 is GTSNPN and CDR2 is SVGIG (reference sequence). Between the trimmed V and J ends, which lost 1 base and 6 bases, there was a span of 13 bases. CDR3 nucleotide sequence: TGTGCCTGGAGTGCCACTCCAATAGCCGAGCAGTACTTC. Translated, it gives CAWSATPIAEQYF.

This clonotype was seen ten or more times. This chain joins TRBV28 and TRBJ2-7; perhaps TRBD2 as D (5 bases). V was pared by 1 base and J by 2 bases, with 9 bases between. CDR3 length equals 14 residues. The germline V gene has CDR1 MDHEN and CDR2 SYDVKM. This CDR3 reads CASSLLDFPYEQYF. The CDR3 nucleotides are TGTGCCAGCAGTTTATTGGACTTTCCCTACGAGCAGTACTTC.

This clonotype was picked up many times. This chain joins TRBV19 and TRBJ1-5, with 7 nucleotides matching TRBD1. The CDR3 has 13 residues. The J segment lost 1 base and the V segment lost 9 bases, leaving 3 bases of the junction unmatched. Germline CDR1 LNHDA, CDR2 SQIVND (reference sequence). Here the CDR3 reads CASTGASNQPQHF. Written as DNA, the CDR3 is TGTGCCAGCACAGGGGCCAGCAATCAGCCCCAGCATTTT.

The chain links TRBV2 to TRBJ2-1; TRBD2 aligns across 7 bases. This CDR3 has 15 residues. Germline V gene data show CDR1 as SNHLY and CDR2 as FYNNEI. V lost 6 bases and J lost 0; bases outside the gene matches: 5. The CDR3 bases are TGTGCCAGCAGGTCTAGCGGTGGCTCCTACAATGAGCAGTTCTTC. This encodes CASRSSGGSYNEQFF.

In its sample, this clonotype was seen many times. This chain connects TRBV12-3 or TRBV12-4 to TRBJ2-7; perhaps D is TRBD1 or TRBD2 (6 bases each). The V end lost 7 bases, the J end lost 2 bases, and 12 bases lay between the germline ends. There are 13 residues in the CDR3. CDR3: CASKKGGPYEQYF. The CDR3 region has the DNA TGTGCCAGCAAAAAGGGGGGACCCTACGAGCAGTACTTC.

This clonotype showed up many times. Here the CDR3 reads CAGSTRSEKLFF. The CDR3 region has the DNA TGTGCCGGATCGACTCGGAGTGAAAAACTGTTTTTT. This rearrangement joins TRBV6-1 to TRBJ1-4; D not resolved. V lost 11 bases and J 7 bases, leaving 14 bases between the germline ends. The CDR3 is 12 amino acids. CDR1 is MNHNS, CDR2 SASEGT, per germline.

This clonotype was counted between two and nine times. V gene TRBV10-1 combines with J gene TRBJ2-2, with 9 bases matching TRBD1. The germline gives CDR1 WNHNN, CDR2 SYGVQD (reference sequence). V trimming: 8 bases; J trimming: 4 bases; junction bases outside the gene matches: 8. CDR3 length equals 15 residues. CDR3 amino acids: CASSRETGGTGELFF. The CDR3 nucleotides are TGCGCCAGCTCGCGAGAGACAGGGGGCACCGGGGAGCTGTTTTTT.

The chain uses TRBV28 and TRBJ2-3; TRBD1 matches at 9 bases. Unmatched junction bases numbered 8, after V lost 5 bases and J lost 2 bases. CDR1 is MDHEN and CDR2 is SYDVKM in the germline V gene. The CDR3 totals 16 residues. CDR3 in amino acids: CASSLEGTGTTDTQYF. The CDR3 DNA reads as TGTGCCAGCAGTCTGGAGGGGACAGGGACCACAGATACGCAGTATTTT.

This clonotype was picked up a small number of times. V usage is TRBV7-9 and J usage is TRBJ2-7; D perhaps matches TRBD1 (6 bases). The ends were cut back, 6 bases at V and 4 bases at J, with 13 bases in the middle. Germline CDR1 SEHNR, CDR2 FQNEAQ (reference sequence). This CDR3 is built from 13 residues. CDR3 nucleotides: TGTGCCAGCAGGACAGGAGAAATTTACGAGCAGTACTTC. This sequence encodes CASRTGEIYEQYF.